This T cell receptor (beta chain) comes out of a study of regulatory T cells in long-lasting Graves disease. Broader study findings: Persistent Graves' cases showed lower TCR diversity than newly diagnosed cases. Newly diagnosed patients shared 1,000 or so public clonotypes; persistent patients shared around 2,500.

Time point here: newly diagnosed GD, antithyroid drugs for less than 3 months. Isolated PBMC RNA provided the starting material for the TCR library. This clonotype was recorded at least ten times. The antigen is not known. Trimming removed 2 bases from V and 2 bases from J, with 11 bases in between. Germline V gene lookup returns CDR1 MDHEN and CDR2 SYDVKM. The CDR3 has 15 amino acids. In building TCR beta libraries, iRepertoire HTBI primers were used together with Arm-PCR of CDR3 regions. TCRdb recomputed calls from the multiplex PCR reads with MiXCR, one row per CDR3 protein. This table has 550,000 to 650,000 distinct CDR3 sequences, approximately 16% appearing once. This sample also appeared in a second study, on T cells in Graves' hyperthyroidism and ophthalmopathy. This second study notes: In blood, most of the thyroid clonotypes expanded above 0.001 were also present.

The receptor was derived from a man between 18 and 35 years old with Graves disease. The chain recombines TRBV28 with TRBJ2-3; no reliable D call. Specimen: peripheral blood mononuclear cells (PBMCs), collected at new diagnosis, from a patient treated with antithyroid drugs. The CDR3 loop is CASSLVAEVTDTQYF. In DNA, the CDR3 is TGTGCCAGCAGTTTAGTAGCAGAGGTCACAGATACGCAGTATTTT. The variable domain in full, with the rest retrieved from reference TRBV28 and TRBJ2-3, is DVKVTQSSRYLVKRTGEKVFLECVQDMDHENMFWYRQDPGLGLRLIYFSYDVKMKEKGDIPEGYSVSREKKERFSLILESASTNQTSMYLCASSLVAEVTDTQYFGPGTRLTVL.